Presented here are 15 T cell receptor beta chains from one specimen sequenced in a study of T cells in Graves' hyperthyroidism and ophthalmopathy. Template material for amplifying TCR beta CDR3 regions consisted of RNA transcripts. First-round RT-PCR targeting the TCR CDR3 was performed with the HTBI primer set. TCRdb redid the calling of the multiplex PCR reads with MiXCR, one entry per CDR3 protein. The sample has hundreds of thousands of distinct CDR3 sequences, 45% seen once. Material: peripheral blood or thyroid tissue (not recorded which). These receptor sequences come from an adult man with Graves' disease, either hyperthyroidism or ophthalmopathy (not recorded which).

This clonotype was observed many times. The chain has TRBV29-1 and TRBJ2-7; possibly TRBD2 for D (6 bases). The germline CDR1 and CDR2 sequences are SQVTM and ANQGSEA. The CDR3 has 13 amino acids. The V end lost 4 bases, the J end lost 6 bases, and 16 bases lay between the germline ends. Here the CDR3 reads CSVGAGSYREQYF. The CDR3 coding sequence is TGCAGCGTTGGCGCCGGGAGCTACCGCGAGCAGTACTTC.

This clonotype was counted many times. The CDR3 sequence is CASSPVTGRGETQYF. The CDR3 bases are TGTGCCAGCAGCCCGGTGACGGGGAGGGGGGAGACCCAGTACTTC. The genes are TRBV7-2 and TRBJ2-5; the D gene is possibly TRBD2 (7 bases). CDR3 length: 15 amino acids. V lost 5 bases, J lost 5 bases, and 18 bases lay in between. In germline, CDR1 is SGHTA, CDR2 FQGNSA.

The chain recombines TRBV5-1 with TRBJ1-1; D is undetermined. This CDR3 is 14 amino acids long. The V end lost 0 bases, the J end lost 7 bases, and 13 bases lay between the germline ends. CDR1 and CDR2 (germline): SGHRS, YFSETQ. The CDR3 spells CASSLEGLRGEAFF. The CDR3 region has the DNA TGCGCCAGCAGCTTGGAAGGGTTGCGGGGTGAAGCTTTCTTT.

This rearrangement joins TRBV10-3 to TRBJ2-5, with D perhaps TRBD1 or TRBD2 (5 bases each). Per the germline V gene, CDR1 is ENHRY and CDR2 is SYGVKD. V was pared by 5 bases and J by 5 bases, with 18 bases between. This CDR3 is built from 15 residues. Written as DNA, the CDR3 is TGTGCCATCAGTCCGTCGTATGGGGCTAGCGAGACCCAGTACTTC. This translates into CAISPSYGASETQYF.

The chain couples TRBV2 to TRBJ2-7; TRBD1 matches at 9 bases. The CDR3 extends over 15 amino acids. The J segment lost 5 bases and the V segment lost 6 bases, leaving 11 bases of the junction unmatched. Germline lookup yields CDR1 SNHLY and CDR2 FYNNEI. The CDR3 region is CASSSGTGMLDEQYF. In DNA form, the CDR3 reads TGTGCCAGCAGCAGCGGGACAGGGATGTTAGACGAGCAGTACTTC. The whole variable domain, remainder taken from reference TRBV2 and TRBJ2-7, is EPEVTQTPSHQVTQMGQEVILRCVPISNHLYFYWYRQILGQKVEFLVSFYNNEISEKSEIFDDQFSVERPDGSNFTLKIRSTKLEDSAMYFCASSSGTGMLDEQYFGPGTRLTVT.

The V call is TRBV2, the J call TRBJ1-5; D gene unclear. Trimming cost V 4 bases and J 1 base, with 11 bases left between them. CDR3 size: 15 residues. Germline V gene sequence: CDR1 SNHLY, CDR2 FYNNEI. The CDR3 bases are TGTGCCAGCAGTGGCGGTCAGGCAAGCAATCAGCCCCAGCATTTT. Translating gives CASSGGQASNQPQHF.

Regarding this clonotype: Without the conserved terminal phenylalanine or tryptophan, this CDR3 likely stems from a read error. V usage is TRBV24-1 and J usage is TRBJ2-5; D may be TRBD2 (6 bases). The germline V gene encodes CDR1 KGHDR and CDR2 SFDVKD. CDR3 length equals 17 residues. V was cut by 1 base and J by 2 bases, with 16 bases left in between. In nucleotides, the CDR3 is TGTGCCACCAGTGATTTTGGGAATAGCGGATTACAAGAGACCCAGTACCTC. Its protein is CATSDFGNSGLQETQYL.

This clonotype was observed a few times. The DNA of the CDR3 is TGTGCCAGCAGCACCGACAGGAGCTCCTACGAGCAGTACTTC. It encodes CASSTDRSSYEQYF. The chain recombines TRBV7-9 with TRBJ2-7; a weak D match, TRBD1 (6 bases). The ends were cut back, 5 bases at V and 0 bases at J, with 11 bases in the middle. The germline V gene encodes CDR1 SEHNR and CDR2 FQNEAQ (reference sequence). The CDR3 has 14 residues.

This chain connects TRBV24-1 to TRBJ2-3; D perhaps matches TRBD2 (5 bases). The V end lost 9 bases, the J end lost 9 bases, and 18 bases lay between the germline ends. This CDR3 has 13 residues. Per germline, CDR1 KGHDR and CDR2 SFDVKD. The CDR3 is CATEDLERTTQYF. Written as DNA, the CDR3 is TGTGCCACCGAGGACTTAGAGCGCACAACGCAGTATTTT.

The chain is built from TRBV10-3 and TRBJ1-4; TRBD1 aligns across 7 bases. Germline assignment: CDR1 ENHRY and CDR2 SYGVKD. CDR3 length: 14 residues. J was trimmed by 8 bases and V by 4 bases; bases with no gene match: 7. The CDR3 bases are TGTGCCATCAGTGTAAACAGGGGCGAAGAAAAACTGTTTTTT. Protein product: CAISVNRGEEKLFF.

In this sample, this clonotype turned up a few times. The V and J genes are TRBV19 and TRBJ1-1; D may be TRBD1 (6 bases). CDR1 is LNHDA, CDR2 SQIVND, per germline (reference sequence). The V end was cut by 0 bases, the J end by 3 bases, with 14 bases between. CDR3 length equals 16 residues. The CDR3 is CASSIDLGGTDTEAFF. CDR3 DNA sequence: TGTGCCAGTAGTATAGATCTAGGGGGGACGGACACTGAAGCTTTCTTT.

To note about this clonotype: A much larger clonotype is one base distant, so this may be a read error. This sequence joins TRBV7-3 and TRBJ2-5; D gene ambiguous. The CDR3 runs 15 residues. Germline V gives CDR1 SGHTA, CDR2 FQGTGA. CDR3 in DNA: TGTGCCAGCAGCTTCCAAACTGAACCTCAAGAGACCCGGTACTTC. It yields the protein CASSFQTEPQETRYF.

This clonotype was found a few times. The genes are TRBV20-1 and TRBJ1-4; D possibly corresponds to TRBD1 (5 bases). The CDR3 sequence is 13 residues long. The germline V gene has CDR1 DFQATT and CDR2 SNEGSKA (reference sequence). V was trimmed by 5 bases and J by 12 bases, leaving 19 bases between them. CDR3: CSALPSGGDELFF. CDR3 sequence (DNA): TGCAGTGCTCTCCCCTCCGGGGGTGATGAACTGTTTTTT.

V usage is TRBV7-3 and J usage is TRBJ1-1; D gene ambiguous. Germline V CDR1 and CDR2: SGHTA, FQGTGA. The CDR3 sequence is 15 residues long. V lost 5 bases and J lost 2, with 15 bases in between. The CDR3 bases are TGTGCCAGCAGCCCCGGTGCAGGCACCAACACTGAAGCTTTCTTT. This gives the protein CASSPGAGTNTEAFF.

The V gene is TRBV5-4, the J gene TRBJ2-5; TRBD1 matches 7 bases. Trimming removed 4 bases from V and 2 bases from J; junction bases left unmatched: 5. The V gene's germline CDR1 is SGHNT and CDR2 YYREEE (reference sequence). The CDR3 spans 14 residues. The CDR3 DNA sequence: TGTGCCAGCAGCGGGGGACAGCAACAAGAGACCCAGTACTTC. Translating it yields CASSGGQQQETQYF.